The entry that follows covers one TCR beta chain sequence. The data were taken from a study of blood T cell repertoires in COVID-19. The germline gives CDR1 SGHKS, CDR2 YYEKEE (reference sequence). The CDR3 spans 15 residues. V gave up 2 bases and J gave up 10 bases, with 16 bases separating them. Profiled with immunoSEQ multiplex PCR; TCRdb holds only in-frame clones, not every one. The sample records 180,000 or so clones, around 85% being singletons. This TCR was recovered from a man aged 40-49 years who had recovered from COVID-19. The chain joins TRBV5-5 to TRBJ1-6, with D perhaps TRBD1 (5 bases). Sequencing input: PBMCs or T cells enriched from blood (not recorded which). The DNA for the CDR3 is TGTGCCAGCAGCTTCGCGCAGGGAAGGGGATCACCCCTCCACTTT. Amino acids: CASSFAQGRGSPLHF.